These T cell receptor beta chains were read from a single sample in a study of blood T cells in healthy people across ages. TCRdb used MiXCR to reprocess the 5' RACE reads, holding one entry per CDR3 protein. The sample records around 1,700,000 distinct CDR3 sequences, 28% being singletons. Sequenced: blood. These TCRs come from a woman aged 30 to 39 in good health. CDR3s include the opening cysteine and the closing phenylalanine or tryptophan. Each record gives: J gene, D gene, V gene, clone size, CDR3 DNA, CDR3 protein. A D gene is named only where the DNA matches it firmly. Some rows have no size entry. The others give once, few or many, or a class for an expanded clone.

>TRBJ2-7|TRBD1|TRBV20-1|many
TGCAGTGCTATACGACGGGACAGAGACCCCTACGAGCAGTACTTC
CSAIRRDRDPYEQYF
>TRBJ2-7|-|TRBV11-2|once
TGTGCCAGCAGCTTAGACCCGGGTTTCAACGAGCAGTACTTC
CASSLDPGFNEQYF
>TRBJ2-5|TRBD2|TRBV11-2|few
TGTGCCAGCAGCTTAAGGTTGTGGGGGGGAGGGTCACAAGAGACCCAGTACTTC
CASSLRLWGGGSQETQYF
>TRBJ1-6|-|TRBV6-5|few
TGTGCCAGCAGTTACAATAACGGGGCCGCGGAGTCACCCCTCCACTTT
CASSYNNGAAESPLHF
>TRBJ2-3|-|TRBV20-1|-
TGCAGTGCTAGAGGGACGGGACTGTACAGTAGTGGCACAGATACGCAGTATTTT
CSARGTGLYSSGTDTQYF
>TRBJ1-4|TRBD1|TRBV10-3|many
TGTGCCATACCTACCACAGGGGATTTTACTGAAAAACTGTTTTTT
CAIPTTGDFTEKLFF
>TRBJ1-5|-|TRBV5-1|few
TGCGCCAGCAGCTTGGCCGGGCCGATTGGGAATCAGCCCCAGCATTTT
CASSLAGPIGNQPQHF
>TRBJ2-1|TRBD2|TRBV11-2|few
TGTGCCAGCAGCTCCCGACTGGGGGGCGGGGGGCAGAGCTCCTACAATGAGCAGTTCTTC
CASSSRLGGGGQSSYNEQFF
>TRBJ2-2|TRBD1|TRBV10-1|few
TGCGCCAGCAGTGAGGGGGGCGCGGGACAGGGTATCACCGGGGAGCTGTTTTTT
CASSEGGAGQGITGELFF
>TRBJ2-5|-|TRBV10-3|many
TGTGCCATCAGTGGGCTGGACACCGAAGAGACCCAGTACTTC
CAISGLDTEETQYF
>TRBJ1-2|-|TRBV20-1|-
TGCAGTGCAAGAAGGACGGGTATCTCGATCCACACCTTC
CSARRTGISIHTF
>TRBJ2-3|-|TRBV4-3|many
TGCGCCAGCAGCGAGCGGGGCACAGATACGCAGTATTTT
CASSERGTDTQYF
>TRBJ2-1|TRBD1|TRBV5-1|-
TGCGCCAGCAGCTCTTACAGGGGCACCTACAATGAGCAGTTCTTC
CASSSYRGTYNEQFF
>TRBJ2-1|-|TRBV6-5|-
TGTGCCGGCAGCACCCCCATAGGGCATGAGCAGTTCTTC
CAGSTPIGHEQFF
>TRBJ2-7|TRBD2|TRBV12-3/TRBV12-4|-
TGTGCCAGCCGGGAGGGCCGACGCGAGCAGTACTTC
CASREGRREQYF
>TRBJ1-1|-|TRBV14|-
TGTGCCAGCAGCAAAGTCGAGGCGGGGGCGGAGACTTTCTTT
CASSKVEAGAETFF
>TRBJ2-7|-|TRBV2|-
TGTGCCAGCAGGGGCCCCCGGCGGGGCGAGCAGTACTTC
CASRGPRRGEQYF
>TRBJ1-2|-|TRBV3-1|-
TGTGCCAGCAGCCAAGGAGACAGAGTTAACTATGGCTACACCTTC
CASSQGDRVNYGYTF
>TRBJ2-3|TRBD2|TRBV5-1|few
TGCGCCAGCAGCTCGATCCCGGGGGGGCGCACAGATACGCAGTATTTT
CASSSIPGGRTDTQYF
>TRBJ2-7|TRBD1|TRBV9|-
TGTGCCAGCAGCGTAGATGGACAGGGGACCTACGAGCAGTACTTC
CASSVDGQGTYEQYF
>TRBJ2-5|TRBD1|TRBV20-1|few
TGCAGTGCTTCACCCCGGGACAGTGGGTTTGAAGAGCAGTACTTC
CSASPRDSGFEEQYF
>TRBJ2-7|TRBD2|TRBV7-2|-
TGTGCCAGCAGCTTAGTGGGGGGATCGGGACTACCGTTATCCTCCGAGCAGTACTTC
CASSLVGGSGLPLSSEQYF
>TRBJ2-7|-|TRBV7-9|-
TGTGCCGGCAGCTTTGAAGGGGCCCCCTACGAGCAGTACTTC
CAGSFEGAPYEQYF
>TRBJ2-7|-|TRBV20-1|-
TGCAGTGCTAGGGGATGGGACTCCAGCACCTACGAGCAGTACTTC
CSARGWDSSTYEQYF
>TRBJ1-5|-|TRBV15|few
TGTGCCACCAGCAGAGATCGGGTTGGGGGTCAGCCCCAGCATTTT
CATSRDRVGGQPQHF
>TRBJ1-2|-|TRBV5-1|few
TGCGCCAGCAGCCACGGCCAGGGAGAGAGAGGAGGCTACACCTTC
CASSHGQGERGGYTF
>TRBJ2-5|-|TRBV18|-
TGTGCCAGCTCACCACCGGGGGCCGTCCAAGAGACCCAGTACTTC
CASSPPGAVQETQYF
>TRBJ2-4|-|TRBV7-2|-
TGTGCCAGCAGCTTAGTGTCTAAGCCCAAGGACATTCAGTACTTC
CASSLVSKPKDIQYF
>TRBJ2-5|TRBD1|TRBV29-1|-
TGCAGCGTTGAAGATCCGGGACAGGGCAAGTACTTC
CSVEDPGQGKYF
>TRBJ2-7|-|TRBV20-1|-
TGCAGTGATAGAGTGCGGAACTCCTACGAGCAGTACTTC
CSDRVRNSYEQYF
>TRBJ2-7|-|TRBV20-1|-
TGCAGTGCTAGAGATTCTATAGCTTTGGCCGAGCAGTACTTC
CSARDSIALAEQYF
>TRBJ2-1|-|TRBV7-2|-
TGTGCCAGCAGCCCCGCAGCTGGAGGGGAAGAGCAGTTCTTC
CASSPAAGGEEQFF
>TRBJ1-4|TRBD1|TRBV29-1|-
TGCAGCGTTGCCCCGGACAGGGCCCCTAATGAAAAACTGTTTTTT
CSVAPDRAPNEKLFF
>TRBJ2-7|TRBD1|TRBV19|-
TGTGCCAGTAGTAATGTCGGACAGGGGATCGAGCAGTACTTC
CASSNVGQGIEQYF
>TRBJ1-2|-|TRBV20-1|few
TGCAGTGCTGATCCGGGACGCCGGCAGTATGGCTACACCTTC
CSADPGRRQYGYTF
>TRBJ1-1|-|TRBV28|few
TGTGCCAGCAGAAGAGGGCAGGGATACACTGAAGCTTTCTTT
CASRRGQGYTEAFF
>TRBJ2-1|-|TRBV5-1|many
TGCGCCAGCAGCTTGGCCTCAGTAGCTCTGGATGAGCAGTTCTTC
CASSLASVALDEQFF
>TRBJ2-2|-|TRBV10-3|few
TGTGCCATCAGTGAGTCGAAGGGCCCCTACACCGGGGAGCTGTTTTTT
CAISESKGPYTGELFF
>TRBJ2-1|-|TRBV7-9|few
TGTGCCAGCAGCTTAATTGAACCGGACAATGAGCAGTTCTTC
CASSLIEPDNEQFF
>TRBJ2-3|-|TRBV30|-
TGTGCCTTGAGTGTACTGCAATCAGATACGCAGTATTTT
CALSVLQSDTQYF
>TRBJ2-3|TRBD2|TRBV5-1|few
TGCGCCAGCAGCTGGACTAGCGGAGGTTCAGATACGCAGTATTTT
CASSWTSGGSDTQYF
>TRBJ2-7|-|TRBV3-1|many
TGTGCCAGCAGCCAAGATCGCCAGGAGCAGTACTTC
CASSQDRQEQYF
>TRBJ1-4|-|TRBV20-1|many
TGCAGTGCTACCACACAGGGAAATGAAAAACTGTTTTTT
CSATTQGNEKLFF
>TRBJ2-7|TRBD2|TRBV27|few
TGTGCCAGCAGTTCTTGGACTAGCGGGGGTTTCTACGAGCAGTACTTC
CASSSWTSGGFYEQYF
>TRBJ2-3|TRBD2|TRBV20-1|few
TGCAGTGCTAGAAGGTCCGGGAGGCACACAGATACGCAGTATTTT
CSARRSGRHTDTQYF
>TRBJ2-3|-|TRBV10-3|-
TGTGCCATCGCGGAGGGTAGGACAGATACGCAGTATTTT
CAIAEGRTDTQYF
>TRBJ1-1|-|TRBV3-1|-
TGTGCCAGCAGCCAAGAGAGGACTTCAAACACTGAAGCTTTCTTT
CASSQERTSNTEAFF
>TRBJ1-2|TRBD1|TRBV6-6|-
TGTGCCAGCAGTTACCAGGGACAGTATGGCTACACCTTC
CASSYQGQYGYTF
>TRBJ2-3|-|TRBV4-2|few
TGTGCCAGCAGCCAAGAGGGGGGACGCACAGATACGCAGTATTTT
CASSQEGGRTDTQYF
>TRBJ2-1|-|TRBV12-3/TRBV12-4|few
TGTGCCAGCAGTTTCAGGGCCCAGCAGTTCTTC
CASSFRAQQFF